This entry lists 6 T cell receptor beta chains sequenced from one sample in a study of OX40 agonist ivuxolimab in advanced cancers. Assay used: immunoSEQ multiplex PCR; TCRdb lists only in-frame clones, some missing. The sample has around 19,000 clones; over 80% are singletons. The sequencing used CD4+ or CD8+ T cells sorted from blood, collected in a trial of the OX40 agonist ivuxolimab. Source of these receptors: an adult with an advanced solid tumor such as melanoma, head and neck, liver or kidney cancer.

The chain carries TRBV7-9 and TRBJ2-5; D gene uncertain. Germline V gives CDR1 SEHNR, CDR2 FQNEAQ (reference sequence). This CDR3 has 14 amino acids. V gave up 3 bases and J gave up 2 bases, with 10 bases separating them. CDR3 in amino acids: CASSFVRGQETQYF. DNA for the CDR3: TGTGCCAGCAGCTTTGTCCGTGGGCAAGAGACCCAGTACTTC.

This chain links TRBV19 with TRBJ2-6, with TRBD2 identical over 7 bases. The ends lost 7 bases at V and 3 bases at J; junction bases unmatched: 9. The CDR3 totals 16 residues. CDR1 is LNHDA and CDR2 is SQIVND in the germline V gene (reference sequence). The CDR3 nucleotides are TGTGCCAGTACCGGCATCGGGGAGGGTGGGGCCAACGTCCTGACTTTC. Amino acids: CASTGIGEGGANVLTF.

A few counts support this clone. The chain uses TRBV4-2 and TRBJ2-2; D remains unclear. CDR1 is LGHNA and CDR2 is YNFKEQ in the germline V gene. With 3 bases removed from V and 4 bases from J, the gap between germline ends came to 3 bases. This CDR3 has 12 residues. CDR3 amino acids: CASSHSTGELFF. CDR3 DNA sequence: TGTGCCAGCAGCCACTCCACCGGGGAGCTGTTTTTT.

The chain links TRBV30 to TRBJ2-1, with 9 bases matching TRBD1. The CDR3 sequence is 14 residues long. The ends lost 5 bases at V and 2 bases at J; junction bases unmatched: 4. CDR1 is GTSNPN and CDR2 is SVGIG in the germline V gene (reference sequence). The CDR3 DNA reads as TGTGCCTGGGAGGACAGGGGCCCCTACAATGAGCAGTTCTTC. Residues: CAWEDRGPYNEQFF.

This rearrangement joins TRBV15 to TRBJ1-2; tentatively, D is TRBD1 (5 bases). In germline, CDR1 is LNHNV, CDR2 YYDKDF (reference sequence). This CDR3 spans 15 amino acids. Trimming took 5 bases from V and 7 from J, leaving 20 bases between them. The CDR3 nucleotides are TGTGCCACCAGCCAGATTGAGGGACTGAAGGGTGGCTACACCTTC. Encoded protein: CATSQIEGLKGGYTF.

This chain connects TRBV19 to TRBJ1-5, with D perhaps TRBD1 (5 bases). This CDR3 region has 14 residues. Germline assignment: CDR1 LNHDA and CDR2 SQIVND (reference sequence). V lost 7 bases to trimming and J lost 4 bases, with 14 bases between them. In DNA form, the CDR3 reads TGTGCCAGTATCGGGAGGGGCGGAAATCAGCCCCAGCATTTT. Translating it yields CASIGRGGNQPQHF.